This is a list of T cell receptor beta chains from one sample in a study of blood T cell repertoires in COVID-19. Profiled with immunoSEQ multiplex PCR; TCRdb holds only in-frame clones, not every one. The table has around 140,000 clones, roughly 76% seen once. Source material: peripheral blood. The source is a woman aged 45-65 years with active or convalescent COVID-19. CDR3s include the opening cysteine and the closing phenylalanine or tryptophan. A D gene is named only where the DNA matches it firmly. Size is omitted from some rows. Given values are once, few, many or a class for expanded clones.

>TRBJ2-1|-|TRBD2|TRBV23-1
TGCGCCAGCAGTCATTCGACTAGCGGGAGGGCCTACAATGAGCAGTTCTTC
CASSHSTSGRAYNEQFF
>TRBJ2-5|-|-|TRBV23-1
TGCGCCAGCAGTCTCAAGGCAGGACATCTTTCCGCGGGGCCCGAAGGGAAAGAGACCCAGTACTTC
CASSLKAGHLSAGPEGKETQYF
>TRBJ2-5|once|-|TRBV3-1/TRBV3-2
TGTGCCAGCAGTATCCTCTCGGACAAACAAGAGACCCAGTACTTC
CASSILSDKQETQYF
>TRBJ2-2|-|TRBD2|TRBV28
TGTGCCAGCAGGGGGAGGGGGAACACCGGGGAGCTGTTTTTT
CASRGRGNTGELFF
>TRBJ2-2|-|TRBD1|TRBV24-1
TGTGCCACCAGTGACGTCGGACAGGGTACCGGGGAGCTGTTTTTT
CATSDVGQGTGELFF
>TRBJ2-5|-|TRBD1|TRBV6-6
TGTGCCAGCAGTTCCCGGGACAGGGGGCAAGAGACCCAGTACTTC
CASSSRDRGQETQYF
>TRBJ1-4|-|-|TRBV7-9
TGTGCCAGCAGCTACTTCAATGAAAAACTGTTTTTT
CASSYFNEKLFF
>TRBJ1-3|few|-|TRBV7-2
TGTGCCAGCAGCTTAGGACAGCTGGCTTCTGGAAACACCATATATTTT
CASSLGQLASGNTIYF
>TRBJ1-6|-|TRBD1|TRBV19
TGTGCCAGTAGGGCCACAGGGGGGTATTCACCCCTCCACTTT
CASRATGGYSPLHF
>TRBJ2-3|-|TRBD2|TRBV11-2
TGTGCCAGCAGCAACCGTACGGGGGGATTAAGGACAGATACGCAGTATTTT
CASSNRTGGLRTDTQYF
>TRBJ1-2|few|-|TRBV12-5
TGTGCTAGTGGTTTGGGACTCACGGGCTACACCTTC
CASGLGLTGYTF
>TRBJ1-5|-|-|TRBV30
TGTGCCTGGAGTCCAGGGGTCAAAAGGGATCAGCCCCAGCATTTT
CAWSPGVKRDQPQHF
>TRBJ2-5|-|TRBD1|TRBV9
TGTGCCAGCAGCGTAGGAGGGGGCCTTTCAAAGACCCAGTACTTC
CASSVGGGLSKTQYF
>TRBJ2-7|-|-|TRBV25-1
TGTGCCAGCAGCCGAGGACTGGGTACCTACGAGCAGTACTTC
CASSRGLGTYEQYF
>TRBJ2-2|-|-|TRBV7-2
TGTGCCAGCAGCTGGAAACTAGGCACCGGGGAGCTGTTTTTT
CASSWKLGTGELFF
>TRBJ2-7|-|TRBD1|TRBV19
TGTGCCAGTAAGATCGGGACAGGCTCCTACGAGCAGTACTTC
CASKIGTGSYEQYF
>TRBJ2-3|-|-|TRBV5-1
TGCGCCAGCAGCCCAACAGGCCCCACAGATACGCAGTATTTT
CASSPTGPTDTQYF
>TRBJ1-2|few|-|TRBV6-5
TGTGCCAGCAGTTCGTTGAGGGGGGGCTTCTATGGCTACACCTTC
CASSSLRGGFYGYTF
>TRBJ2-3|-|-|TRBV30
TGTGCCTGGAGTGTACTGGGGGGTACAGATACGCAGTATTTT
CAWSVLGGTDTQYF
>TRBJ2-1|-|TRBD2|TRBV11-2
TGTGCCAGCAGCTTAGAGGGGGTAGCGGGGGTCCCTACCCTACAATGCGAGCAGTTCTTC
CASSLEGVAGVPTLQCEQFF
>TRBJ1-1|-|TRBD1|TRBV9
TGTGCCAGCAGCCCGAACCCCCAGGACAGGCTAAGGGCTTTCTTT
CASSPNPQDRLRAFF
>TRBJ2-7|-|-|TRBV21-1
TGTGCCAGCCAGACAGGGGGCGACTACTACGAGCAGTACTTC
CASQTGGDYYEQYF
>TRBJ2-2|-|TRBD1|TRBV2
TGTGCCAGGGACAGGGGCACCGGGGAGCTGTTTTTT
CARDRGTGELFF
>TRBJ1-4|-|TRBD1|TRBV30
TGTGCCTGGAGTGAGGGACAGGGATATGAAAAACTGTTTTTT
CAWSEGQGYEKLFF